The source of this TCR beta chain is a study of cytomegalovirus exposure and HLA in healthy donors. Germline CDR1 and CDR2: SGDLS and YYNGEE. V gave up 3 bases and J gave up 2 bases; unmatched junction bases: 6. The CDR3 totals 15 residues. The PCR was carried out with 60 Vbeta primers and 13 Jbeta primers. Sequencing used immunoSEQ multiplex PCR; TCRdb keeps in-frame clones, though not all of them. The top ten hold roughly 6.7% of the sample, which has 150,000 to 200,000 clones, 65% to 90% seen once. This chain links TRBV9 with TRBJ1-2; TRBD1 aligns across 8 bases. The clonotype comes from a middle-aged man in good health and CMV-seropositive. Specimen: PBMCs. CDR3 coding DNA: TGTGCCAGCAGCGATGGACAGGGAGGCAACTATGGCTACACCTTC. The encoded protein is CASSDGQGGNYGYTF.